The 12 T cell receptor beta chains below were found in one sample sequenced in a study of control samples from healthy donors and cancer patients. Repertoires were generated with immunoSEQ multiplex PCR, while TCRdb's copy carries only in-frame clones and drops some. The profile shows 53,000 or so clones, about nine tenths of them singletons. Sequenced material: PBMCs. These receptors all stem from a man aged 55-75 years with head and neck cancer.

V usage is TRBV28 and J usage is TRBJ1-2; D is unresolved. Per germline, CDR1 MDHEN and CDR2 SYDVKM. Trimming pared 3 bases from V and 5 bases from J, leaving 10 bases between. CDR3 length equals 13 residues. DNA for the CDR3: TGTGCCAGCAGTTTGAATAGTGGGTATGGCTACACCTTC. Translated: CASSLNSGYGYTF.

The rearrangement links TRBV6-5 to TRBJ2-7, with 7 bases lining up with TRBD1. Germline CDR1 and CDR2: MNHEY and SVGAGI. CDR3 size: 15 residues. V was clipped by 2 bases and J by 2 bases; unmatched bases: 6. The CDR3 protein is CASSYQTGPAYEQYF. The DNA for the CDR3 is TGTGCCAGCAGTTACCAGACAGGGCCAGCCTACGAGCAGTACTTC.

The chain is built from TRBV6-5 and TRBJ1-2, with D tentatively TRBD1 (5 bases). V was pared by 6 bases and J by 3 bases, with 11 bases between. Germline-derived CDR1 and CDR2 are MNHEY and SVGAGI. The CDR3 contains 13 residues. The CDR3 protein is CASSYDSYYGYTF. The CDR3, as DNA: TGTGCCAGCAGCTACGACAGTTACTATGGCTACACCTTC.

The chain has TRBV15 and TRBJ1-3, with D uncertain. Per the germline V gene, CDR1 is LNHNV and CDR2 is YYDKDF (reference sequence). The CDR3 runs to 16 residues. The V end lost 0 bases, the J end lost 0 bases, and 9 bases lay between the germline ends. CDR3 in amino acids: CATSRDLGSSGNTIYF. The CDR3 DNA is TGTGCCACCAGCAGAGATTTGGGGAGCTCTGGAAACACCATATATTTT. Filled out from reference TRBV15 and TRBJ1-3, the complete variable domain reads DAMVIQNPRYQVTQFGKPVTLSCSQTLNHNVMYWYQQKSSQAPKLLFHYYDKDFNNEADTPDNFQSRRPNTSFCFLDIRSPGLGDTAMYLCATSRDLGSSGNTIYFGEGSWLTVV.

The V and J genes are TRBV6-5 and TRBJ2-7, with a possible D match to TRBD1 (7 bases). The CDR3 totals 14 residues. Looked up from germline, CDR1 is MNHEY and CDR2 is SVGAGI. The V end lost 10 bases, the J end lost 8 bases, and 24 bases lay between the germline ends. The CDR3 loop reads CATARSGGSLQQYF. CDR3 nucleotides: TGTGCCACCGCAAGGTCAGGGGGGTCCCTACAGCAGTACTTC.

CDR3 region: CASRRGGEMNTEAFF. The CDR3 DNA reads TGCGCCAGCCGGCGGGGAGGGGAAATGAACACTGAAGCTTTCTTT. The V gene is TRBV5-1, the J gene TRBJ1-1; D is perhaps TRBD1 (5 bases). Trimming cost V 7 bases and J 0 bases, with 16 bases left between them. The CDR3 sequence is 15 residues long. Germline CDR1 reads SGHRS; CDR2 reads YFSETQ.

The chain uses TRBV5-1 and TRBJ1-2, with TRBD1 as a possible D gene (5 bases). Trimming shortened V by 4 bases and J by 10 bases, and 14 bases separated the two germline ends. The length of the CDR3 is 12 residues. Germline V gene data show CDR1 as SGHRS and CDR2 as YFSETQ. The CDR3 nucleotides are TGCGCCAGCAGCCTTGGTTGGGGCGTCTACACCTTC. This encodes CASSLGWGVYTF.

The chain joins TRBV6-5 to TRBJ2-5; 7 bases are a match to TRBD2. CDR3 size: 13 residues. From germline, CDR1 is MNHEY and CDR2 SVGAGI. For the CDR3, the DNA is TGTTCCGGGCGCTCAGCGGGGTCAGAGACCCAGTACTTC. This sequence encodes CSGRSAGSETQYF.

V usage is TRBV12-2 and J usage is TRBJ2-1; the D call TRBD1 from the table was never checked on the DNA. TRBV12-2 is recorded as a pseudogene. The CDR3 totals 19 residues. CDR3 amino acids: CASRLVYGTGISNYNEQFF. The CDR3 DNA follows: TGTGCAAGTCGCTTAGTTTACGGGACAGGGATTTCTAATTACAATGAGCAGTTCTTC.

V usage is TRBV7-9 and J usage is TRBJ2-7, with TRBD1 matching over 9 bases. The CDR3 loop spans 14 amino acids. The germline V gene has CDR1 SEHNR and CDR2 FQNEAQ (reference sequence). V gave up 5 bases and J gave up 10 bases; unmatched junction bases: 12. The CDR3 coding sequence is TGTGCCAGCAGCCTCGGACAGGGGCTTGAGTTCCAGTACTTC. Its translation is CASSLGQGLEFQYF. The whole variable domain, remainder taken from reference TRBV7-9 and TRBJ2-7, is DTGVSQNPRHKITKRGQNVTFRCDPISEHNRLYWYRQTLGQGPEFLTYFQNEAQLEKSRLLSDRFSAERPKGSFSTLEIQRTEQGDSAMYLCASSLGQGLEFQYFGPGTRLTVT.

This chain links TRBV28 with TRBJ2-5; D not certain. The ends were cut back, 8 bases at V and 0 bases at J, with 7 bases in the middle. Looked up from germline, CDR1 is MDHEN and CDR2 is SYDVKM. This CDR3 region has 12 residues. This CDR3 reads CASGVYQETQYF. For the CDR3, the DNA is TGTGCCAGCGGAGTATACCAAGAGACCCAGTACTTC.

The rearrangement links TRBV24-1 to TRBJ2-3; D is uncertain. This CDR3 has 16 amino acids. Germline CDR1 reads KGHDR; CDR2 reads SFDVKD. The V end lost 4 bases, the J end lost 0 bases, and 13 bases lay between the germline ends. CDR3: CATSEHDGASTDTQYF. The DNA of the CDR3 is TGTGCCACCAGTGAACACGACGGAGCTAGCACAGATACGCAGTATTTT.